This T cell receptor beta chain is from a study of T cells in narcolepsy. Overall study: Enrolled donors included narcolepsy type 1 or type 2 patients and healthy controls. Study-level results: Comparing one patient's CSF and blood CD4+ clonotypes highlighted HCRT- and TRIB2-specific autoreactive clonotypes. Some memory CD4+ repertoires had no autoreactive clone sequences. Autoreactive clonotypes reportedly recurred in blood of same and different patients, not controls.

The sample holds a few counts of this clone. What it recognizes is unknown. The germline V gene has CDR1 SGHVS and CDR2 FQNEAQ. Losses at the gene ends were 4 bases for V and 5 bases for J; bases not matched to a gene: 6. This CDR3 has 14 residues. The table came from immunoSEQ multiplex PCR; TCRdb's copy has only in-frame clones and leaves some out. The table has tens of thousands of clones, more than 80% seen once. The gene calls are TRBV7-8 and TRBJ1-1; TRBD1 aligns across 8 bases. The receptor was derived from a human donor with narcolepsy. Sequences were obtained from CD45RA- memory CD4+ T cells from PBMCs. The DNA for the CDR3 is TGTGCCAGCAGCTCAAGGACAGGGAAAACTGAAGCTTTCTTT. Its translation: CASSSRTGKTEAFF.